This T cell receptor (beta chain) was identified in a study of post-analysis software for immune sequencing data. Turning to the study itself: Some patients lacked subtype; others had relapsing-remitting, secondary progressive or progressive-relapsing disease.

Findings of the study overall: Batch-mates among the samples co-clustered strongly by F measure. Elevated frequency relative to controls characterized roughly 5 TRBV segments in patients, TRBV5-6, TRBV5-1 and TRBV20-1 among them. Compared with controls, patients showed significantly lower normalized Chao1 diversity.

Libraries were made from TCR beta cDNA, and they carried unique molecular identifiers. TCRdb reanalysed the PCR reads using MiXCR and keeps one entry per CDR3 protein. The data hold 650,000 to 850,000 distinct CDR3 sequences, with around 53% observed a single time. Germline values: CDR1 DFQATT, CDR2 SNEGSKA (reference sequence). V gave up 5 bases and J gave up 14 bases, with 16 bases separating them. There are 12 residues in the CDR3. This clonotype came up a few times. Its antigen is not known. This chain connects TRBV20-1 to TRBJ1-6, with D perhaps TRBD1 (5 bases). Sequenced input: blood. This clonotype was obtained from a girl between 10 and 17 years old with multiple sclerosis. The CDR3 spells CSASVAGYALHF. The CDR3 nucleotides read TGCAGTGCTTCCGTGGCAGGGTATGCCCTCCACTTT.